The source of this T cell receptor beta chain is a study of post-analysis software for immune sequencing data. Study at large: Both relapsing-remitting and secondary progressive multiple sclerosis featured among the disease courses, as did progressive-relapsing multiple sclerosis. Whole-study findings and limits: F measure grouped same-batch samples tightly together. Those with multiple sclerosis, the patient group, showed significantly lower normalized Chao1 diversity than controls. In patients, TRBV5-6, TRBV5-1 and TRBV20-1 belonged to about five TRBV segments found more frequently than in controls.

Every TCR beta cDNA library bore unique molecular identifiers. TCRdb fed the PCR reads into MiXCR, producing one record per CDR3 protein. Of under 200,000 distinct CDR3 sequences in the sample, around 34% were seen once. V dropped 5 bases and J dropped 0 bases, with 8 bases sitting between them. CDR1 is MNHEY and CDR2 is SVGEGT in the germline V gene. The CDR3 totals 13 residues. For this clonotype: Its antigen remains unknown.

V gene TRBV6-2 or TRBV6-3 combines with J gene TRBJ2-7; D is unclear. Here the sequenced sample was blood, taken after autologous hematopoietic stem cell transplantation. This TCR came from a girl under 18 with multiple sclerosis. The CDR3 spells CASSRGNSYEQYF. In nucleotides, the CDR3 is TGTGCCAGCAGTCGCGGTAACTCCTACGAGCAGTACTTC.